The present T cell receptor beta chain was sequenced within a study of T cell clusters in autoimmune cytopenias. Findings and limits, study-wide: Functional roles of the in silico T cell clusters still await experimental validation. Physiological T cell clusters of healthy donors were apparently absent in primary autoimmune cytopenia patients. The cluster-lack signature was not seen for secondary cytopenia versus chronic lymphocytic leukemia. TRB repertoire shifts in secondary cytopenia and chronic lymphocytic leukemia mostly reflected lymphoma, not autoimmunity.

Roughly 38,000 genome equivalents of blood DNA were amplified for TRB. Multiplex touch-down PCR amplified TRB using TRB-A and TRB-B pools in one tube. One entry per CDR3 protein, without DNA, is what TCRdb gives after re-calling the multiplex PCR reads. The listing records about 4,900 distinct CDR3 sequences. Measured by frequency, this clonotype is medium-sized (0.01 to 0.1%). Its antigen is still unknown. Germline values: CDR1 GTSNPN, CDR2 SVGIG (reference sequence). This CDR3 is built from 13 residues. The chain combines TRBV30 with TRBJ1-2; the TCRdb D gene call, TRBD1, has no DNA to confirm it. This clonotype was obtained from a human donor with an autoimmune cytopenia or autoimmune hepatitis (not recorded which). Sequencing was done on a sample of peripheral blood. CDR3 region: CAWSVARGYGYTF.